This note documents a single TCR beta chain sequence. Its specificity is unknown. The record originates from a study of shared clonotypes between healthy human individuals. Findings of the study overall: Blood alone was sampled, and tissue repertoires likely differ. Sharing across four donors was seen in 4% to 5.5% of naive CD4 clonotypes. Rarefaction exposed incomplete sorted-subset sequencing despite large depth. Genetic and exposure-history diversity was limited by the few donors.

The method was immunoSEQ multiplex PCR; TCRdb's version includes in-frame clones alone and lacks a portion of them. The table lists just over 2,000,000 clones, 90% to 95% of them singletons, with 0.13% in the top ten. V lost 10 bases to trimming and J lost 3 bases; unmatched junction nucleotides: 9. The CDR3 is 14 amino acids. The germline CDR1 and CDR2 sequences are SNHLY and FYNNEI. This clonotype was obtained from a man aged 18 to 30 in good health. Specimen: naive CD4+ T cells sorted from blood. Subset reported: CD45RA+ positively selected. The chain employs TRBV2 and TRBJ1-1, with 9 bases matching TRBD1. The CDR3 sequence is CAKPQGALDTEAFF. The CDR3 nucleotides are TGTGCCAAGCCACAGGGGGCGCTGGACACTGAAGCTTTCTTT.